These 6 T cell receptor beta chains came from one sample sequenced in a study of cytomegalovirus exposure and HLA in healthy donors. A multiplex PCR was run with 60 Vbeta primers and 13 Jbeta primers. The repertoire was sequenced with immunoSEQ multiplex PCR; TCRdb's copy has only in-frame clones and lacks some. The sample lists 110,000 to 150,000 clones, approximately 71% occurring once. Sequences were obtained from PBMCs. The source is a woman aged 50 to 60 in good health and CMV-seronegative.

This clone has only a few counts. The chain employs TRBV30 and TRBJ2-7, with TRBD1 matching over 9 bases. The CDR3 runs to 14 residues. V lost 5 bases to trimming and J lost 7 bases; unmatched junction nucleotides: 12. In germline, CDR1 is GTSNPN, CDR2 SVGIG (reference sequence). CDR3 sequence (DNA): TGTGCCTGGCACCGGGACAGGGTGACTGAAGAGCAGTACTTC. Its translation: CAWHRDRVTEEQYF. The whole variable domain, remainder taken from reference TRBV30 and TRBJ2-7, is SQTIHQWPATLVQPVGSPLSLECTVEGTSNPNLYWYRQAAGRGLQLLFYSVGIGQISSEVPQNLSASRPQDRQFILSSKKLLLSDSGFYLCAWHRDRVTEEQYFGPGTRLTVT.

The chain joins TRBV5-1 to TRBJ1-3; D is perhaps TRBD1 (5 bases). The CDR3 spans 16 residues. Trimming took off 0 bases at V and 0 bases at J, with 10 bases between the two ends. Per the germline V gene, CDR1 is SGHRS and CDR2 is YFSETQ. CDR3 sequence reads: CASSLGQGSSGNTIYF. In DNA, the CDR3 is TGCGCCAGCAGCTTGGGGCAGGGAAGCTCTGGAAACACCATATATTTT.

This clone showed up just once. The chain links TRBV6-6 to TRBJ1-2; D remains ambiguous. V lost 4 bases, J lost 6 bases, and 9 bases lay in between. Looked up from germline, CDR1 is MNHNY and CDR2 is SVGAGI (reference sequence). CDR3 length: 12 amino acids. The CDR3 bases are TGTGCCAGCAGTTCCCAGAAAAATGGCTACACCTTC. It specifies CASSSQKNGYTF.

In regard to this clone: One end of the junction varies from germline; a read error may be responsible. The same CDR3 also results from other DNA sequences found in this sample. V and J are TRBV19 and TRBJ1-5; no definite D call. The CDR3 is 13 residues long. In germline, CDR1 is LNHDA, CDR2 SQIVND (reference sequence). This CDR3 is CASSSDGDQPQHF. CDR3 in DNA: TGTGCCAGTAGTTCGGACGGGGATCAGCCTCAGCATTTT.

The chain carries TRBV9 and TRBJ2-5; TRBD2 matches at 8 bases. Germline CDR1 is SGDLS and CDR2 is YYNGEE. The CDR3 is made up of 14 amino acids. V shed 4 bases, J shed 4 bases, and the junction held 6 bases outside the gene matches. The CDR3 DNA is TGTGCCAGCAGCCAAGACGGGGGGGGAGAGACCCAGTACTTC. Translating it yields CASSQDGGGETQYF. Supplemented by reference TRBV9 and TRBJ2-5, the full variable domain reads DSGVTQTPKHLITATGQRVTLRCSPRSGDLSVYWYQQSLDQGLQFLIQYYNGEERAKGNILERFSAQQFPDLHSELNLSSLELGDSALYFCASSQDGGGETQYFGPGTRLLVL.

A few counts support this clone. The gene calls are TRBV5-1 and TRBJ2-7; 12 positions agree with TRBD1. Germline CDR1 reads SGHRS; CDR2 reads YFSETQ. The CDR3 has 17 residues. Trimming removed 0 bases from V and 4 bases from J; junction bases left unmatched: 8. The DNA of the CDR3 is TGCGCCAGCAGCTTGGGCGCCGGGACAGGGGGCAGGTACGAGCAGTACTTC. This translates into CASSLGAGTGGRYEQYF.